A selection of T cell receptor beta chains follows, all from one sample in a study of T cell repertoires in cytomegalovirus infection. TCRdb used MiXCR to reprocess the reads, holding one entry per CDR3 protein. Found here are around 71,000 distinct CDR3 sequences, roughly 40% of them singletons; the top ten hold more than 80%. Which antigens these TCRs recognize remains unknown. Sample: CD8+ T cells from cultured PBMCs, taken from culture after CMV antigen stimulation. All receptors come from a human donor in good health (CMV status not recorded). Some clones in this sample may be carry-over from other donors' samples. CDR3s include the opening cysteine and the closing phenylalanine or tryptophan. The D gene is left open where the match is weak. Size tells how often a clone was seen (once, few, many) or the class of an expanded clone, and some rows leave it out.

d_gene: NA; abundance: few; len: 16; v_gene: TRBV7-9; j_gene: TRBJ1-1; CDR3aa: CASSAPHEGVEAEAFF; CDR3nt: TGTGCCAGCAGCGCTCCGCATGAGGGGGTAGAGGCTGAAGCTTTCTTT
d_gene: NA; abundance: NA; len: 15; v_gene: TRBV20-1; j_gene: TRBJ1-2; CDR3aa: CSASPEGHLNYGYTF; CDR3nt: TGCAGTGCTAGCCCCGAAGGGCATCTTAACTATGGCTACACCTTC
d_gene: NA; abundance: NA; len: 16; v_gene: TRBV6-2/TRBV6-3; j_gene: TRBJ2-3; CDR3aa: CASSSTRSTTTDTQYF; CDR3nt: TGTGCCAGCAGTTCCACTAGGTCCACCACCACAGATACGCAGTATTTT
d_gene: TRBD2; abundance: few; len: 16; v_gene: TRBV27; j_gene: TRBJ2-3; CDR3aa: CASSSTWTSGTDTQYF; CDR3nt: TGTGCCAGCAGTTCAACATGGACTAGCGGCACAGATACGCAGTATTTT
d_gene: NA; abundance: NA; len: 12; v_gene: TRBV5-6; j_gene: TRBJ2-7; CDR3aa: CASSAGSYEQYF; CDR3nt: TGTGCCAGCTCGGCGGGGTCTTACGAGCAGTACTTC
d_gene: TRBD1; abundance: NA; len: 16; v_gene: TRBV7-9; j_gene: TRBJ1-3; CDR3aa: CASSQMTGEAGNTIYF; CDR3nt: TGTGCCAGCAGCCAGATGACAGGGGAGGCAGGAAACACCATATATTTT
d_gene: TRBD2; abundance: many; len: 16; v_gene: TRBV7-6; j_gene: TRBJ2-2; CDR3aa: CASSPRAGENTGELFF; CDR3nt: TGTGCCAGCAGCCCTAGAGCGGGGGAGAACACCGGGGAGCTGTTTTTT
d_gene: NA; abundance: NA; len: 14; v_gene: TRBV12-5; j_gene: TRBJ1-4; CDR3aa: CASGLGGLHEKLFF; CDR3nt: TGTGCTAGTGGTTTGGGAGGCTTACATGAAAAACTGTTTTTT
d_gene: NA; abundance: NA; len: 16; v_gene: TRBV7-2; j_gene: TRBJ1-3; CDR3aa: CASSYTGPVDGNTIYF; CDR3nt: TGTGCCAGCAGCTATACAGGGCCCGTGGATGGAAACACCATATATTTT
d_gene: NA; abundance: NA; len: 15; v_gene: TRBV28; j_gene: TRBJ2-7; CDR3aa: CASSLPGLGAYEQYF; CDR3nt: TGTGCCAGCAGTTTACCAGGGCTAGGGGCTTACGAGCAGTACTTC
d_gene: TRBD2; abundance: few; len: 18; v_gene: TRBV4-1; j_gene: TRBJ2-2; CDR3aa: CASTVTLAGGRNTGELFF; CDR3nt: TGCGCCAGCACTGTAACACTAGCGGGGGGGCGTAACACCGGGGAGCTGTTTTTT
d_gene: NA; abundance: many; len: 16; v_gene: TRBV7-2; j_gene: TRBJ2-2; CDR3aa: CASSFSPTGNTGELFF; CDR3nt: TGTGCCAGCAGCTTTAGTCCGACAGGGAACACCGGGGAGCTGTTTTTT
d_gene: NA; abundance: NA; len: 15; v_gene: TRBV7-6; j_gene: TRBJ2-3; CDR3aa: CASSSGTLSTDTQYF; CDR3nt: TGTGCCAGCAGCTCCGGGACTCTTAGCACAGATACGCAGTATTTT
d_gene: NA; abundance: NA; len: 19; v_gene: TRBV10-3; j_gene: TRBJ1-2; CDR3aa: CAISEVLGGTERKNYGYTF; CDR3nt: TGTGCCATCAGTGAGGTGTTAGGGGGAACCGAACGCAAGAACTATGGCTACACCTTC
d_gene: NA; abundance: few; len: 12; v_gene: TRBV7-6; j_gene: TRBJ2-7; CDR3aa: CASSSTGYEQYF; CDR3nt: TGTGCCAGCAGCTCGACAGGATACGAGCAGTACTTC
d_gene: NA; abundance: few; len: 15; v_gene: TRBV2; j_gene: TRBJ1-2; CDR3aa: CASSEARSDTYGYTF; CDR3nt: TGTGCCAGCAGTGAAGCGCGATCGGACACCTATGGCTACACCTTC
d_gene: NA; abundance: NA; len: 13; v_gene: TRBV5-4; j_gene: TRBJ1-2; CDR3aa: CASSLPGNYGYTF; CDR3nt: TGTGCCAGCTCTCTCCCAGGGAACTATGGCTACACCTTC
d_gene: TRBD2; abundance: NA; len: 18; v_gene: TRBV24-1; j_gene: TRBJ2-3; CDR3aa: CATSEPSLAGGYTDTQYF; CDR3nt: TGTGCCACCAGTGAGCCCTCTCTAGCGGGGGGTTACACAGATACGCAGTATTTT
d_gene: TRBD1; abundance: few; len: 17; v_gene: TRBV6-5; j_gene: TRBJ2-2; CDR3aa: CASRPDRVQFSVGELFF; CDR3nt: TGTGCCAGCAGACCAGACAGGGTGCAGTTTTCTGTCGGGGAGCTGTTTTTT
d_gene: TRBD1; abundance: few; len: 15; v_gene: TRBV4-1; j_gene: TRBJ2-2; CDR3aa: CASSTGQGFSGELFF; CDR3nt: TGCGCCAGCAGCACAGGACAGGGTTTCAGCGGGGAGCTGTTTTTT
d_gene: TRBD1; abundance: once; len: 15; v_gene: TRBV6-8; j_gene: TRBJ1-5; CDR3aa: CASATTGGSGQPQHF; CDR3nt: TGTGCCAGCGCAACGACAGGGGGCAGCGGTCAGCCCCAGCATTTT
d_gene: TRBD2; abundance: NA; len: 19; v_gene: TRBV20-1; j_gene: TRBJ2-1; CDR3aa: CSARWPGLAGPHSYNEQFF; CDR3nt: TGCAGTGCTAGATGGCCGGGACTAGCGGGCCCTCACTCCTACAATGAGCAGTTCTTC
d_gene: TRBD1; abundance: once; len: 13; v_gene: TRBV2; j_gene: TRBJ1-1; CDR3aa: CASSTGGNTEAFF; CDR3nt: TGTGCCAGCAGCACAGGGGGGAATACTGAAGCTTTCTTT
d_gene: TRBD1; abundance: NA; len: 21; v_gene: TRBV7-2; j_gene: TRBJ2-7; CDR3aa: CASSLRGRGQGVHYERYLQYF; CDR3nt: TGTGCCAGCAGCTTAAGGGGTCGGGGACAGGGGGTACACTACGAGAGATACCTCCAGTACTTC
d_gene: NA; abundance: once; len: 14; v_gene: TRBV6-5; j_gene: TRBJ1-2; CDR3aa: CASNPSQGGYGYTF; CDR3nt: TGTGCCAGCAACCCTTCACAGGGCGGCTATGGCTACACCTTC